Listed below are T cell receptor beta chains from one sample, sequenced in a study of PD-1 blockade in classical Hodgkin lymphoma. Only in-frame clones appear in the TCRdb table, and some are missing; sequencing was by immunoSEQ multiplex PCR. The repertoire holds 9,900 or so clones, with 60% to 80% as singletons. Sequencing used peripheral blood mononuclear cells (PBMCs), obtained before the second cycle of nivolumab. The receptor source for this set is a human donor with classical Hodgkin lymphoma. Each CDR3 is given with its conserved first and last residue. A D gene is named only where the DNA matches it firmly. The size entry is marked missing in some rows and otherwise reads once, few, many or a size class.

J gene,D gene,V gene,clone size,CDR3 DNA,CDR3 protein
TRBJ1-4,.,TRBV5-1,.,TGCGCCAGCAGCGGGGGATTTGCAACTAATGAAAAACTGTTTTTT,CASSGGFATNEKLFF
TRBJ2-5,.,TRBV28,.,TGTGCCAGCAGTGATTCCAGGGAGACCCAGTACTTC,CASSDSRETQYF
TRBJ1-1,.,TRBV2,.,TGTGCCAGCAGTGACCGGTTAAGGACTGAAGCTTTCTTT,CASSDRLRTEAFF
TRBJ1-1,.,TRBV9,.,TGTGCCAGCCGCGCGGTCGGAGACACTGAAGCTTTCTTT,CASRAVGDTEAFF
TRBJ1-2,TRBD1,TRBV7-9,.,TGTGCCAGCAGCTTAGTAGGGACAGGGTTCTATGGCTACACCTTC,CASSLVGTGFYGYTF
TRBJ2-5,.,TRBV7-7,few,TGTGCTAGCAGCCTCCGGGACGAAGAAGAGACCCAGTACTTC,CASSLRDEEETQYF
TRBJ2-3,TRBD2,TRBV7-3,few,TGTGCCAGCAGCTTATCCCACGGGACTACCACAGATACGCAGTATTTT,CASSLSHGTTTDTQYF
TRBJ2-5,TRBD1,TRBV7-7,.,TGTGCTAGCAGCCAAGACAGGGGGGAGACCCAGTACTTC,CASSQDRGETQYF
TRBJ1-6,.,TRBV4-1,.,TGCGCCAGCAGCCACCCCCCGCAGGGGCGCTTCTCACCCCTCCACTTT,CASSHPPQGRFSPLHF
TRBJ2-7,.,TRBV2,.,TGTGCCAGCAGTCAGGACAGCTCCTACGAGCAGTACTTC,CASSQDSSYEQYF
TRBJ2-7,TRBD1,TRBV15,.,TGTGCCACCAGCAGATTTAACAGGGGTCCCCCCTACGAGCAGTACTTC,CATSRFNRGPPYEQYF
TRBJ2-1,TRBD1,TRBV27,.,TGTGCCAGCAGTTCCTCCCATCTGACATCGCGACAGGGGGGATTCTTC,CASSSSHLTSRQGGFF
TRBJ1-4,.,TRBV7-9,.,TGTGCCAGCAGCCCAAGGGTCGGGGCCTCAGGGAGAGAACTGTTTTTT,CASSPRVGASGRELFF
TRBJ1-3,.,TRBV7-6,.,TGTGCCAGCAGCCGTACGAGTCCGGGAAACACCATATATTTT,CASSRTSPGNTIYF
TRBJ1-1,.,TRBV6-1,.,TGTGCCAGCAGATACAGGGACACTGAAGCTTTCTTT,CASRYRDTEAFF
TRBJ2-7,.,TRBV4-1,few,TGCGCCAGCAGCCAAGGATCCCAGGTATACTACGAGCAGTACTTC,CASSQGSQVYYEQYF
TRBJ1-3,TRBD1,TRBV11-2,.,TGTGCCAGCAGCCTGGGACAGCTCCTCTCTGGAAACACCATATATTTT,CASSLGQLLSGNTIYF
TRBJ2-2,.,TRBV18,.,TGTGCCAGCCTTACGGGGGTGAACACCGGGGAGCTGTTTTTT,CASLTGVNTGELFF
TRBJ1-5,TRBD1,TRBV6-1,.,TGTGCCAGCAGTAGACAGGGAAATAGCAATCAGCCCCAGCATTTT,CASSRQGNSNQPQHF
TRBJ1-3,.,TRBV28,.,TGTGCCAGCAGTCTTACAGACCCTTCCTCTGGAAACACCATATATTTT,CASSLTDPSSGNTIYF
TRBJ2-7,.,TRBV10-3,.,TGTGCCATCAGCGAGGGAAGGGGGACCAACTACGAGCAGTACTTC,CAISEGRGTNYEQYF
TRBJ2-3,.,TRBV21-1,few,TGTGCCAGCACCGTTACCCGCAGGGGGCGATTAAGGGGAGATACGCAGTATTTT,CASTVTRRGRLRGDTQYF
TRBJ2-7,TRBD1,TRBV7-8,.,TGTGCCAGCAGCTTGGGTTCAGGGGGTGTCTACGAGCAGTACTTC,CASSLGSGGVYEQYF
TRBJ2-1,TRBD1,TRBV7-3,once,TGTGCCAGCAGCCTAGACAGGGACAATGAGCAGTTCTTC,CASSLDRDNEQFF
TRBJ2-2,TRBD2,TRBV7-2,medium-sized,TGTGCCAGCAGCGGAGGACTAGCGGGAGTATGGGCGAACACCGGGGAGCTGTTTTTT,CASSGGLAGVWANTGELFF
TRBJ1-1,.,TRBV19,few,TGTGCCAGTGGAGAGACAGACCGGAGCACTGAAGCTTTCTTT,CASGETDRSTEAFF
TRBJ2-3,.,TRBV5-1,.,TGCGCCAGCAGCTTGGGACTACCATCTAGCACAGATACGCAGTATTTT,CASSLGLPSSTDTQYF
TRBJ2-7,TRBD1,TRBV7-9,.,TGTGCCAGCAGCCCGTGGACAGGTGCGTCCTACGAGCAGTACTTC,CASSPWTGASYEQYF
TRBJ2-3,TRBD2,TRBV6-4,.,TGTGCCAGCAGTGACCGAGCGGGAGGCCCGGCGAGTCCGCAGTATTTT,CASSDRAGGPASPQYF
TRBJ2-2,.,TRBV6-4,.,TGTGCCAGCAGTGACCTGAACACCGGGGAGCTGTTTTTT,CASSDLNTGELFF
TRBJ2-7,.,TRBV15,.,TGTGCCACCAGCAGAGTTCCTTCGGACAGCCCCTACGAGCAGTACTTC,CATSRVPSDSPYEQYF
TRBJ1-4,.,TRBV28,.,TGTGCCAGCAGTTTAGTGGGGGGGAGGGAAAAACTGTTTTTT,CASSLVGGREKLFF
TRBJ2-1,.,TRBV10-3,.,TGTGCCATCTGTCCGGGATTGGGGTACAATGAGCAGTTCTTC,CAICPGLGYNEQFF
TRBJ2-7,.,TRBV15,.,TGTGCCACCAGCAGAGATGGGCAGGGGGACTATACCTACGAGCAGTACTTC,CATSRDGQGDYTYEQYF
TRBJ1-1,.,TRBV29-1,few,TGCAGCGTTGAGACGGAGTGGGCTGAAGCTTTCTTT,CSVETEWAEAFF
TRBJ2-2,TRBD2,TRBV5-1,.,TGCGCCAGCAGCTCCGGACTAGTCGCCGGGGAGCTGTTTTTT,CASSSGLVAGELFF
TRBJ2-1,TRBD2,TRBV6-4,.,TGTGCCAGCACGCAAAGAGCGGGAGGGCTCAATGAGCAGTTCTTC,CASTQRAGGLNEQFF
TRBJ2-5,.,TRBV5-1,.,TGCGCCAGCAGGCGACAGAGTCAAAACCCTGGGGAGACCCAGTACTTC,CASRRQSQNPGETQYF
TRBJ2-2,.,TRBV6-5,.,TGTGCCAGCAGTTATCTCGTCGGGGAGCTGTTTTTT,CASSYLVGELFF
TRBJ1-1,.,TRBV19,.,TGTGCCAGTAGTGCCTTACAGGGCCAAAAGAGAGAAGCTTTCTTT,CASSALQGQKREAFF